One sample yielded the 9 T cell receptor beta chains listed below, sequenced in a study of T-cell memory formation after mild COVID-19. TCRdb redid the calling of the 5' RACE reads with MiXCR, one entry per CDR3 protein. Of roughly 240,000 distinct CDR3 sequences listed, approximately 15% were seen once; the top ten hold more than 2%. The sequencing input was PBMCs or a T cell subset sorted from them (not recorded which). These receptors came from an adult woman who had mild COVID-19 (a few samples of this study predate the infection). Cell type and time point are not known.

In its sample, this clonotype was seen a few times. The chain uses TRBV12-3 or TRBV12-4 and TRBJ1-2, with D tentatively TRBD1 (6 bases). Deletions cut 9 bases from V and 3 bases from J, with 17 bases between. The CDR3 runs to 14 residues. The CDR3 DNA reads TGTGCCAGTGTCCGCACAGGGACCCACTATGGCTACACCTTC. Amino acids: CASVRTGTHYGYTF.

The chain uses TRBV5-1 and TRBJ1-5, with 10 bases lining up with TRBD1. Trimming took 4 bases from V and 5 from J; bases not matched to a gene: 6. This CDR3 comprises 15 residues. CDR1 is SGHRS and CDR2 is YFSETQ in the germline V gene. CDR3 sequence: CASSPGQGGHQPQHF. The CDR3 region has the DNA TGCGCCAGCAGCCCAGGACAGGGGGGCCATCAGCCCCAGCATTTT.

This clonotype was counted only a few times. The chain carries TRBV5-1 and TRBJ2-1, with a weak D call TRBD2 (6 bases). CDR1 and CDR2 (germline): SGHRS, YFSETQ. The CDR3 is 14 residues long. The ends were cut back, 6 bases at V and 3 bases at J, with 13 bases in the middle. The CDR3 sequence is CASKALAHYNEQFF. DNA for the CDR3: TGCGCCAGCAAGGCACTAGCCCACTACAATGAGCAGTTCTTC.

This clonotype was detected a few times. The rearrangement uses TRBV20-1 and TRBJ1-1; perhaps TRBD1 as D (5 bases). Germline V CDR1 and CDR2: DFQATT, SNEGSKA (reference sequence). V lost 4 bases, J lost 10 bases, and 16 bases lay in between. The CDR3 has 12 residues. The CDR3 sequence: CSAKRGGIGAFF. CDR3 nucleotides: TGCAGTGCTAAGAGGGGAGGGATCGGAGCTTTCTTT.

The chain is built from TRBV19 and TRBJ2-1; 8 bases line up with TRBD2. CDR1 is LNHDA and CDR2 is SQIVND in the germline V gene (reference sequence). CDR3 size: 15 residues. With V trimmed by 6 bases and J by 4 bases, 8 bases remained unmatched. The CDR3 bases are TGTGCCAGTAGGGCAGGCGCGGGAGGTTACAATGAGCAGTTCTTC. This gives the protein CASRAGAGGYNEQFF.

CDR3 nucleotide sequence: TGCAGTGTCCCGGACAGCTCTAATGAAAAACTGTTTTTT. Protein sequence: CSVPDSSNEKLFF. The chain uses TRBV20-1 and TRBJ1-4, with a weak D call TRBD1 (6 bases). V lost 7 bases and J lost 3, with 12 bases in between. In germline, CDR1 is DFQATT, CDR2 SNEGSKA (reference sequence). This CDR3 has 13 residues.

This clonotype was detected only a few times. The chain uses TRBV5-1 and TRBJ2-1, with a weak D call TRBD2 (7 bases). V lost 0 bases to trimming and J lost 5 bases, with 18 bases between them. Germline CDR1 reads SGHRS; CDR2 reads YFSETQ. This CDR3 comprises 17 residues. Here the CDR3 DNA reads TGCGCCAGCAGCTTGGAAGTTCGGGGGGCGCGAAACAATGAGCAGTTCTTC. This sequence encodes CASSLEVRGARNNEQFF.

CDR3 region: CASSESGGTRSGYTF. The CDR3 DNA follows: TGTGCCAGCAGTGAAAGCGGGGGGACCCGGTCTGGCTACACCTTC. This chain links TRBV6-1 with TRBJ1-2; maybe TRBD1 (5 bases). Per germline, CDR1 MNHNS and CDR2 SASEGT. V was pared by 2 bases and J by 7 bases, with 17 bases between. The CDR3 is 15 amino acids.

V usage is TRBV30 and J usage is TRBJ1-1, with TRBD1 matching 7 bases. The trim removed 3 bases at V and 7 bases at J, leaving 8 bases unmatched. Germline CDR1 reads GTSNPN; CDR2 reads SVGIG (reference sequence). This CDR3 spans 13 amino acids. The CDR3 sequence: CAWSPGTAVEAFF. For the CDR3, the DNA is TGTGCCTGGAGCCCTGGGACAGCTGTTGAAGCTTTCTTT.